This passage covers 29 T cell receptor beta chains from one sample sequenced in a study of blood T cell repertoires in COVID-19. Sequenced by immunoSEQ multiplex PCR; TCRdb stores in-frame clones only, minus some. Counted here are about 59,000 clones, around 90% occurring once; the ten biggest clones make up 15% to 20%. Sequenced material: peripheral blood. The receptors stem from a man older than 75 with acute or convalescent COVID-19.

The CDR3 DNA follows: TGTGCCAGCAGTCTCGACAGGGGGCGAGAAGAGACCCAGTACTTC. The encoded protein is CASSLDRGREETQYF. The rearrangement uses TRBV6-5 and TRBJ2-5; TRBD1 matches at 10 bases. The ends lost 5 bases at V and 3 bases at J; junction bases unmatched: 6. CDR1 and CDR2 (germline): MNHEY, SVGAGI. The CDR3 loop spans 15 amino acids.

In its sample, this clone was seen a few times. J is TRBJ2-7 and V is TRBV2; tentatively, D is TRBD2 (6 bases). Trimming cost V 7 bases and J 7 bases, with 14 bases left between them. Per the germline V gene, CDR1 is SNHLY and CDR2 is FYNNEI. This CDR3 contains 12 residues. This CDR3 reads CASTRGLGEQYF. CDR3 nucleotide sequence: TGTGCCAGCACCCGGGGGTTGGGAGAGCAGTACTTC.

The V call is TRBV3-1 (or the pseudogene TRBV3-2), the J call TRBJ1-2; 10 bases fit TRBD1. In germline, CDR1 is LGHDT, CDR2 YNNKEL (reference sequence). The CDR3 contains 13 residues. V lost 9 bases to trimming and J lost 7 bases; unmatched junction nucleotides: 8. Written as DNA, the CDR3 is TGTGCCAGTGCCCCGGGACAGGGGTTTGGCTACACCTTC. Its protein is CASAPGQGFGYTF.

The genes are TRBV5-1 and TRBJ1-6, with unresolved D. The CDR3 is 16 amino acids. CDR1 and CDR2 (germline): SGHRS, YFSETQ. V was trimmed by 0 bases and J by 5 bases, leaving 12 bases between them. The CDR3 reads CASSLGPGLDNSPLHF. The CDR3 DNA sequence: TGCGCCAGCAGCTTGGGTCCGGGTCTGGATAATTCACCCCTCCACTTT.

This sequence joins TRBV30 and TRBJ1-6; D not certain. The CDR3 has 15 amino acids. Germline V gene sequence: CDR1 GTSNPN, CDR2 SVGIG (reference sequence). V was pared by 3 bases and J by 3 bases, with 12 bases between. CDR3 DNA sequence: TGTGCCTGGAGCGACTTCCAAGGCTATAATTCACCCCTCCACTTT. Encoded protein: CAWSDFQGYNSPLHF.

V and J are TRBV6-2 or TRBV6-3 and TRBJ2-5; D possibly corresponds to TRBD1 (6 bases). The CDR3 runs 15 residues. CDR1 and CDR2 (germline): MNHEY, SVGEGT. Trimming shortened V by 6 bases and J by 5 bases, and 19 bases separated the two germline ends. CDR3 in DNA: TGTGCCAGCAGCCCTTTTACAGGGTCGTGGGAGACCCAGTACTTC. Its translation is CASSPFTGSWETQYF.

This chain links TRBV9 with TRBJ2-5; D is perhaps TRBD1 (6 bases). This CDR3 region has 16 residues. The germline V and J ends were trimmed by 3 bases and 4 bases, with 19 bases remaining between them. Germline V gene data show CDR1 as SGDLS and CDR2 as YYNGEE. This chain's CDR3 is CASSAKQGNMLETQYF. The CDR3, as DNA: TGTGCCAGCAGCGCCAAACAGGGTAATATGCTAGAGACCCAGTACTTC.

CDR3 region: CASSRQGALTDTQYF. Here the CDR3 DNA reads TGTGCCAGCAGCCGACAGGGGGCATTGACAGATACGCAGTATTTT. V usage is TRBV5-4 and J usage is TRBJ2-3, with 10 positions matching TRBD1. In germline, CDR1 is SGHNT, CDR2 YYREEE (reference sequence). The CDR3 sequence is 15 residues long. With 4 bases clipped from V and 3 bases from J, the junction kept 5 bases outside the gene matches. Based on the CDR3 plus reference TRBV5-4 and TRBJ2-3, the full variable domain is ETGVTQSPTHLIKTRGQQVTLRCSSQSGHNTVSWYQQALGQGPQFIFQYYREEENGRGNFPPRFSGLQFPNYSSELNVNALELDDSALYLCASSRQGALTDTQYFGPGTRLTVL.

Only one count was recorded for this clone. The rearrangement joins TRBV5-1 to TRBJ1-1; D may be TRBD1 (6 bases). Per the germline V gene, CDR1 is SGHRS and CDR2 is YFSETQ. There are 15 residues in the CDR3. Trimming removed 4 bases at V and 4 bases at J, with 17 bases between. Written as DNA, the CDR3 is TGCGCCAGCAGCGGCACAGGGATTTCGGTCACTGAAGCTTTCTTT. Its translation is CASSGTGISVTEAFF.

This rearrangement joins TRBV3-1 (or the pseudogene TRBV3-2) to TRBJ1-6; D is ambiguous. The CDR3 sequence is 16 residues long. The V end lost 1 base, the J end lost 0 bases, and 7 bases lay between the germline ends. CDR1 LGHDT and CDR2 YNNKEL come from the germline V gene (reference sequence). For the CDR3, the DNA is TGTGCCAGCAGCCAAGTAAGGAGCTCCTATAATTCACCCCTCCACTTT. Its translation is CASSQVRSSYNSPLHF.

The CDR3 reads CASSLIPGTGDYEQYF. The CDR3 DNA reads TGTGCCAGCAGTTTAATCCCCGGGACAGGGGATTACGAGCAGTACTTC. The rearrangement joins TRBV27 to TRBJ2-7; 10 nucleotides line up with TRBD1. The CDR3 has 16 residues. V gave up 2 bases and J gave up 4 bases; unmatched junction bases: 8. The germline gives CDR1 MNHEY, CDR2 SMNVEV (reference sequence).

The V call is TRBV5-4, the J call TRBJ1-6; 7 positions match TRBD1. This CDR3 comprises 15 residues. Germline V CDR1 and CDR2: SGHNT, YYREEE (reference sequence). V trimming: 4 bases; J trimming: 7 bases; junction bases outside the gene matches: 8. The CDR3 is CASSPPQGENSPLHF. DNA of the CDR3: TGTGCCAGCAGCCCCCCGCAGGGGGAAAATTCACCCCTCCACTTT. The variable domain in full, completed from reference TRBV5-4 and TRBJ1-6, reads ETGVTQSPTHLIKTRGQQVTLRCSSQSGHNTVSWYQQALGQGPQFIFQYYREEENGRGNFPPRFSGLQFPNYSSELNVNALELDDSALYLCASSPPQGENSPLHFGNGTRLTVT.

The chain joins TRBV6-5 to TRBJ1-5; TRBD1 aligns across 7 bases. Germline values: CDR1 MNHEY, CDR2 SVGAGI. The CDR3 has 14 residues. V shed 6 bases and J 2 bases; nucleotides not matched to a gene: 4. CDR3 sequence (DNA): TGTGCCAGCAGGCCCACAGGGGGCAATCAGCCCCAGCATTTT. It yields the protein CASRPTGGNQPQHF.

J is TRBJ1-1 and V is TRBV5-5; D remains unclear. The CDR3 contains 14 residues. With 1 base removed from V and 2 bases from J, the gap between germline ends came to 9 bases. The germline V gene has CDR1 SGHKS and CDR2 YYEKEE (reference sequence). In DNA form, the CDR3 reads TGTGCCAGCAGCTTGCGCTTGCTAAACACTGAAGCTTTCTTT. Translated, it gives CASSLRLLNTEAFF.

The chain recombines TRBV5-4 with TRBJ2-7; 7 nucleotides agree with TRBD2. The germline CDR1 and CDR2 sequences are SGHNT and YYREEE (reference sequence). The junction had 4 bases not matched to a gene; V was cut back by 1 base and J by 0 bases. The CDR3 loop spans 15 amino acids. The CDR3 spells CASSLRGGSSYEQYF. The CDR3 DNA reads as TGTGCCAGCAGCTTGAGGGGCGGGAGCTCCTACGAGCAGTACTTC.

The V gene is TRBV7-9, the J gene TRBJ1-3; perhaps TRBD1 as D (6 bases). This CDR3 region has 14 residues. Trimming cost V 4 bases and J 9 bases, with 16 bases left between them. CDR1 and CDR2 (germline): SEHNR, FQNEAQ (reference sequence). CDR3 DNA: TGTGCCAGCAGCTCGTTGGACAGCCGGGGCACCATATATTTT. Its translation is CASSSLDSRGTIYF.

The CDR3, as DNA: TGTGCCAGCAGCCCAGAGGGGCCGGCCATGAACACTGAAGCTTTCTTT. It is translated as CASSPEGPAMNTEAFF. The chain links TRBV3-1 (or the pseudogene TRBV3-2) to TRBJ1-1; weak D call: TRBD1 (5 bases). Germline V gene data show CDR1 as LGHDT and CDR2 as YNNKEL (reference sequence). This CDR3 contains 16 residues. Trimming shortened V by 4 bases and J by 0 bases, and 15 bases separated the two germline ends.

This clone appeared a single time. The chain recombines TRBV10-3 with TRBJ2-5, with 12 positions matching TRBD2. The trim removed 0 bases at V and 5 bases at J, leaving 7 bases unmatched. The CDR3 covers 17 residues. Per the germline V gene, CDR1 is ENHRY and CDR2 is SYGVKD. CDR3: CAISESPSGGAGETQYF. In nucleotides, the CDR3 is TGTGCCATCAGTGAGTCGCCTAGCGGGGGGGCTGGTGAGACCCAGTACTTC.

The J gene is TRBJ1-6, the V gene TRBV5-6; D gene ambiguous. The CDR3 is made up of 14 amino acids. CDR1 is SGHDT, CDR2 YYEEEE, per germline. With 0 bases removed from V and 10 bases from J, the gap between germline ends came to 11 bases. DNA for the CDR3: TGTGCCAGCAGCTTGGATAGTAATCGATCACCCCTCCACTTT. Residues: CASSLDSNRSPLHF.

Here the CDR3 reads CASSQTGYQGQPQHF. DNA of the CDR3: TGTGCCAGCAGCCAGACAGGGTATCAGGGTCAGCCCCAGCATTTT. The chain couples TRBV6-5 to TRBJ1-5, with TRBD1 matching 7 bases. CDR1 is MNHEY and CDR2 is SVGAGI in the germline V gene. V was pared by 6 bases and J by 6 bases, with 11 bases of the junction left unmatched. The CDR3 consists of 15 residues.

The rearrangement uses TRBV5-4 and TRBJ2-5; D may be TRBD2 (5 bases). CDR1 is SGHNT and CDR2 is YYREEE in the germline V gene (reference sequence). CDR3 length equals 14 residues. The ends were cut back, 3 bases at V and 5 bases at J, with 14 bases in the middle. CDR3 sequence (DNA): TGTGCCAGCAGCTCGGTACTAGGGCGGGAGACCCAGTACTTC. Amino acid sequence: CASSSVLGRETQYF.

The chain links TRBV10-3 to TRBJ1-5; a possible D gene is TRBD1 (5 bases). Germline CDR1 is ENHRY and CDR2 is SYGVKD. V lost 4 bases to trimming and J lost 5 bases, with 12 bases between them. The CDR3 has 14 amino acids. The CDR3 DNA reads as TGTGCCATCAGTGGGGGAGGGGTTCATCAGCCCCAGCATTTT. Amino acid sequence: CAISGGGVHQPQHF.

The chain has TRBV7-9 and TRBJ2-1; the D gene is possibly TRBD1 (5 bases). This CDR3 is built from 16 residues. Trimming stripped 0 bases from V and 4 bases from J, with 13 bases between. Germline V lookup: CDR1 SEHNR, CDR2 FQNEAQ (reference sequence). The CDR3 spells CASSLARRQIYNEQFF. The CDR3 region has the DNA TGTGCCAGCAGCTTAGCGCGAAGACAGATTTACAATGAGCAGTTCTTC.

The CDR3 spells CASSLYRGLRETQYF. CDR3 in DNA: TGTGCCAGCAGTTTATACAGGGGGCTAAGGGAGACCCAGTACTTC. The chain has TRBV28 and TRBJ2-5, with 9 bases identical to TRBD1. V was clipped by 1 base and J by 5 bases; unmatched bases: 5. CDR1 is MDHEN and CDR2 is SYDVKM in the germline V gene. This CDR3 spans 15 amino acids.

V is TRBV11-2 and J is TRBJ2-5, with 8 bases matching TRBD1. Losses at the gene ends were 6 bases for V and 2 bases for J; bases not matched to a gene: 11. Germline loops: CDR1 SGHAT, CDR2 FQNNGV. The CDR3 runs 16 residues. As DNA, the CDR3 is TGTGCCAGCAGGTCCGTGGTTTGGGACAGGCAAGAGACCCAGTACTTC. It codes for CASRSVVWDRQETQYF.

DNA of the CDR3: TGTGCCAGCAGTAAGTCTGGGACAGACAATGAGCAGTTCTTC. It encodes CASSKSGTDNEQFF. The V call is TRBV3-1 (or the pseudogene TRBV3-2), the J call TRBJ2-1; 7 bases are shared with TRBD1. The CDR3 totals 14 residues. The germline V gene encodes CDR1 LGHDT and CDR2 YNNKEL (reference sequence). The ends lost 6 bases at V and 5 bases at J; junction bases unmatched: 7.

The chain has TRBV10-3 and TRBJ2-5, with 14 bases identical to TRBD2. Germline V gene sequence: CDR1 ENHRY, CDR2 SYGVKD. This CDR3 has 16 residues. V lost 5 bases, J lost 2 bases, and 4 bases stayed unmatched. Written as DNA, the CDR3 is TGTGCCATCAGTTTAGGACTAGCGGGGGGACAAGAGACCCAGTACTTC. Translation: CAISLGLAGGQETQYF.

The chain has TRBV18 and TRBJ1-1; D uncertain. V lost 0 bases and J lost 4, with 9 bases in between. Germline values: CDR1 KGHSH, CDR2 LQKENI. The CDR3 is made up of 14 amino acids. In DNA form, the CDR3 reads TGTGCCAGCTCACCACCGATAGCTGCCACTGAAGCTTTCTTT. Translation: CASSPPIAATEAFF. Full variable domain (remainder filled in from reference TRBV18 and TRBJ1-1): NAGVMQNPRHLVRRRGQEARLRCSPMKGHSHVYWYRQLPEEGLKFMVYLQKENIIDESGMPKERFSAEFPKEGPSILRIQQVVRGDSAAYFCASSPPIAATEAFFGQGTRLTVV.

CDR3 residues: CASQRTGFTQETQYF. The CDR3 region has the DNA TGTGCCAGTCAAAGGACAGGGTTCACCCAAGAGACCCAGTACTTC. The genes are TRBV19 and TRBJ2-5; 8 bases line up with TRBD1. This CDR3 region has 15 residues. With 8 bases clipped from V and 1 base from J, the junction kept 9 bases outside the gene matches. Germline V gene lookup returns CDR1 LNHDA and CDR2 SQIVND (reference sequence).